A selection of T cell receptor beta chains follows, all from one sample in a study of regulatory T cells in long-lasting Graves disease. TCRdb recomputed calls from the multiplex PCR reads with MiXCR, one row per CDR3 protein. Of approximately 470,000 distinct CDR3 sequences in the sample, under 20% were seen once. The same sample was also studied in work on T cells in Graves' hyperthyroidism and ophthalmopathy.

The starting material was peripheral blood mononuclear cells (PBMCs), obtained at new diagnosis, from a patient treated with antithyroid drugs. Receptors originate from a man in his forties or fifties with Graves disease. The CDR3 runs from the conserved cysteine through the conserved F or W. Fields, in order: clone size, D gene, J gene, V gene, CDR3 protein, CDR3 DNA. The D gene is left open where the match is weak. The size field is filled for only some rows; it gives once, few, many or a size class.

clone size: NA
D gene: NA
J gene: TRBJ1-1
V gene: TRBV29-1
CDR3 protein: CSVLSGESTEAFF
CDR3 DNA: TGCAGCGTTCTTTCAGGGGAGAGCACTGAAGCTTTCTTT

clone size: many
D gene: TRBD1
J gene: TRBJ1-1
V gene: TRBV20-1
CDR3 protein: CSARIRGQYTEAFF
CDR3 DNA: TGCAGTGCTAGGATCAGGGGGCAATACACTGAAGCTTTCTTT

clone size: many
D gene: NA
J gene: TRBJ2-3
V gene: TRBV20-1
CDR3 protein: CSAREGGVRTDTQYF
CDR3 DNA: TGCAGTGCTAGAGAAGGAGGTGTTCGCACAGATACGCAGTATTTT

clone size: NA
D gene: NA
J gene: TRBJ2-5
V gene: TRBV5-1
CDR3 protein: CASSFFLGAAEETQYF
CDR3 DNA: TGCGCCAGCAGCTTCTTCCTTGGGGCCGCCGAAGAGACCCAGTACTTC

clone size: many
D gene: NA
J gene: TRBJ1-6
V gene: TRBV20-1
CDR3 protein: CSAPGGTQRALHF
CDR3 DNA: TGCAGTGCCCCTGGAGGGACCCAGCGTGCCCTCCACTTT

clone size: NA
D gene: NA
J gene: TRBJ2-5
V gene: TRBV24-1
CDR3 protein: CATSDVGGQETQYF
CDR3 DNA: TGTGCCACCAGTGATGTAGGCGGTCAAGAGACCCAGTACTTC

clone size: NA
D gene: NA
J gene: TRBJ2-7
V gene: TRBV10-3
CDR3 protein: CASSYSSGIPYEQYF
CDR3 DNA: TGTGCCAGCAGTTACTCGTCTGGGATTCCCTACGAGCAGTACTTC

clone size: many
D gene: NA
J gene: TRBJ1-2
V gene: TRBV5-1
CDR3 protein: CASSLTRYNYGYTF
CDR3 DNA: TGTGCCAGCAGCTTGACCCGATACAACTATGGCTACACCTTC

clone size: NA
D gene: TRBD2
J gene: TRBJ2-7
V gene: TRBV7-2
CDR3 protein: CASSYGGTSYEQYF
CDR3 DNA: TGTGCCAGCAGCTACGGGGGGACGTCCTACGAGCAGTACTTC

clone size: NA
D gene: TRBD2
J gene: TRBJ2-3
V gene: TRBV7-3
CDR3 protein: CASSPRLAGVPDTQYF
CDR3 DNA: TGTGCCAGCAGCCCAAGACTAGCGGGAGTACCAGATACGCAGTATTTT

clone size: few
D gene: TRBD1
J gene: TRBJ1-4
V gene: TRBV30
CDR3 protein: CAWRGDSPGLFF
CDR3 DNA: TGTGCCTGGAGGGGGGACAGTCCTGGACTGTTTTTT

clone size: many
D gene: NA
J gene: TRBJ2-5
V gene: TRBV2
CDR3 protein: CASRVDSVQETQYF
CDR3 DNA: TGTGCCAGCAGGGTAGACAGTGTCCAAGAGACCCAGTACTTC

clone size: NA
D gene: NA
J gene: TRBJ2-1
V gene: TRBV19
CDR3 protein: CASSIAGYNEQFF
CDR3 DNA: TGTGCCAGTAGTATTGCGGGCTACAATGAGCAGTTCTTC

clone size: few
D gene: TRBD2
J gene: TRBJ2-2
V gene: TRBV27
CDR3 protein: CASSSLAGGLIGELFF
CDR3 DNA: TGTGCCAGCAGTTCCCTAGCGGGAGGGCTGATCGGGGAGCTGTTTTTT

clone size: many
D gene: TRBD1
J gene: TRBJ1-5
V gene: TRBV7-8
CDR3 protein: CASSEDRGRQPQHF
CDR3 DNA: TGTGCCAGCAGCGAAGACAGGGGGCGTCAGCCCCAGCATTTT

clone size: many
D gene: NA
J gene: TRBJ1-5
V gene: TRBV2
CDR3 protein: CASRRSVTGNQPQHF
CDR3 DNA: TGTGCCAGCAGGAGGTCTGTGACAGGCAATCAGCCCCAGCATTTT

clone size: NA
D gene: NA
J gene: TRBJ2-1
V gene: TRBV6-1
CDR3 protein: CASSEVRWFF
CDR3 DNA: TGTGCCAGCAGTGAAGTGCGATGGTTCTTC

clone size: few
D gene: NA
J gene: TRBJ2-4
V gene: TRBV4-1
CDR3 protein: CASSLLRGGDIQYF
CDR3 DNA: TGCGCCAGCAGCCTTTTGCGGGGAGGTGACATTCAGTACTTC

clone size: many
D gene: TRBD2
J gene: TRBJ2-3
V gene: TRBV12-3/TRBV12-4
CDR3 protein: CASSRLATGDTQYF
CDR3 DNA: TGTGCCAGCAGTCGACTAGCTACTGGGGATACGCAGTATTTT

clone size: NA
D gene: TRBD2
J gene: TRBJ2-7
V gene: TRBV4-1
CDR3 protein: CASSQAASGGTYEQYF
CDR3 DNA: TGCGCCAGCAGCCAAGCCGCTAGCGGGGGAACCTACGAGCAGTACTTC

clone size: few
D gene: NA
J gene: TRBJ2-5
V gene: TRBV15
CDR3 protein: CATSSLGTQYF
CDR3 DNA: TGTGCCACCAGCAGCTTAGGGACCCAGTACTTC

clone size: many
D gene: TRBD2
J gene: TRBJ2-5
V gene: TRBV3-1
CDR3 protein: CASSQPGTRGKTQYF
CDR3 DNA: TGTGCCAGCAGCCAACCCGGGACTAGGGGGAAGACCCAGTACTTC

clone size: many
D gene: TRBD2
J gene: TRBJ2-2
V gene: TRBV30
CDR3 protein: CAWSIAGRELFF
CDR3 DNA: TGTGCCTGGTCGATAGCGGGCCGGGAGCTGTTTTTT

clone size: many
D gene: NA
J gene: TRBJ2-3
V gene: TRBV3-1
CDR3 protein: CASSQDKTTDTQYF
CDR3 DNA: TGTGCCAGCAGCCAAGATAAGACCACAGATACGCAGTATTTT

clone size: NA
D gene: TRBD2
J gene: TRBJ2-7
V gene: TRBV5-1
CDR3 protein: CASSPREITYEQYF
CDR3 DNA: TGCGCCAGCAGCCCGCGGGAGATCACCTACGAGCAGTACTTC

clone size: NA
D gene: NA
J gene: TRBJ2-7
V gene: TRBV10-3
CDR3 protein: CAISDFGLSYEQYF
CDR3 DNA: TGTGCCATCAGTGATTTCGGCCTCTCCTACGAGCAGTACTTC

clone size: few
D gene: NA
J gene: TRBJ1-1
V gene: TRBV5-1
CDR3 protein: CASTEGTNTEAFF
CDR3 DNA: TGCGCCAGCACGGAGGGAACGAACACTGAAGCTTTCTTT

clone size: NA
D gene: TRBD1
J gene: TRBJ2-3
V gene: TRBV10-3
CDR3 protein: CAISEHPGQGPDTQYF
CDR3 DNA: TGTGCCATCAGCGAACATCCGGGACAGGGGCCAGATACGCAGTATTTT

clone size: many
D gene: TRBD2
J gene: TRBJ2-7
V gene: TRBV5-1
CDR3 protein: CASSQIPGGEQYF
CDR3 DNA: TGCGCCAGCAGCCAGATACCGGGGGGCGAGCAGTACTTC

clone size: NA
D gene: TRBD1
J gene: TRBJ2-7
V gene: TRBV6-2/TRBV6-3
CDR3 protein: CASSEGGQVPYEQYF
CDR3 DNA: TGTGCCAGCAGTGAAGGCGGACAGGTCCCCTACGAGCAGTACTTC

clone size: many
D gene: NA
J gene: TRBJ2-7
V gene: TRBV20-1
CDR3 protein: CSARRPTVHEQYF
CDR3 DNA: TGCAGTGCTAGAAGACCGACTGTGCACGAGCAGTACTTC

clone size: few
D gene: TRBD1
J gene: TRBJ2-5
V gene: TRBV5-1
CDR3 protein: CASSFGDRGSQETQYF
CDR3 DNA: TGCGCCAGCAGCTTTGGGGACAGGGGATCACAAGAGACCCAGTACTTC

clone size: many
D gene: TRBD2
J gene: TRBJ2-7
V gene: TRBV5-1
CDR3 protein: CASSLGGTSGYEQYF
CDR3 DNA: TGCGCCAGCAGCTTGGGAGGGACTAGCGGCTACGAGCAGTACTTC

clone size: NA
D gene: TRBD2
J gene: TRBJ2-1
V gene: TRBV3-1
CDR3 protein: CASSHRLAEHDEQFF
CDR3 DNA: TGTGCCAGCAGCCACCGACTAGCGGAACACGATGAGCAGTTCTTC

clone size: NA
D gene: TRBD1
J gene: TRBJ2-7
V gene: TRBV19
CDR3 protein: CASSRRTGQYEQYF
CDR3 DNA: TGTGCCAGTAGCAGAAGGACAGGGCAATACGAGCAGTACTTC

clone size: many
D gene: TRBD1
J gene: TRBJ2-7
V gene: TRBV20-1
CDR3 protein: CSAWKGQGAYEQYF
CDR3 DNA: TGCAGTGCTTGGAAGGGACAGGGGGCGTACGAGCAGTACTTC

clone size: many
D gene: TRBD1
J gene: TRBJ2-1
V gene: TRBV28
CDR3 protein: CATLEFAGTDFYNEQFF
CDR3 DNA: TGTGCCACCCTAGAGTTCGCCGGGACAGACTTCTACAATGAGCAGTTCTTC

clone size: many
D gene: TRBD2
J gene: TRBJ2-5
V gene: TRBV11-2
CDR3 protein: CASSLRLAGQETQYF
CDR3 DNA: TGTGCCAGCAGCCTACGACTAGCGGGACAAGAGACCCAGTACTTC

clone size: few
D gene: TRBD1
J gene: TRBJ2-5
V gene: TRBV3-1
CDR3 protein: CASSPRRPGGAETQYF
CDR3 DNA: TGTGCCAGCAGCCCCCGGCGGCCAGGGGGCGCGGAGACCCAGTACTTC

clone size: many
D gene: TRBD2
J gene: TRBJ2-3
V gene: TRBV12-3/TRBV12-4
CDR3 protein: CASSLSSGSDTQYF
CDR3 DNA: TGTGCCAGCAGTTTATCTAGCGGGAGTGATACGCAGTATTTT

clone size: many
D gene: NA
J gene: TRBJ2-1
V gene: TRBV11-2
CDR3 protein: CASSLDPQRSTLIKREQFF
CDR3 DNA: TGTGCCAGCAGCTTAGATCCGCAGCGGTCCACCTTAATAAAACGTGAGCAGTTCTTC

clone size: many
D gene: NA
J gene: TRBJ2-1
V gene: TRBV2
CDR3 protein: CASSAQGRSSYNEQFF
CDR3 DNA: TGTGCCAGCAGTGCGCAGGGGAGATCCTCCTACAATGAGCAGTTCTTC

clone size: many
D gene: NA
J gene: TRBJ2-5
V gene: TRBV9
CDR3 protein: CASSVDPSETQYF
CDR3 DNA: TGTGCCAGCAGCGTAGACCCGTCGGAGACCCAGTACTTC

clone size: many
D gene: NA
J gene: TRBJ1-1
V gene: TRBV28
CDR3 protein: CASSFRVRENTEAFF
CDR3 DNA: TGTGCCAGCAGTTTTCGGGTAAGGGAGAACACTGAAGCTTTCTTT

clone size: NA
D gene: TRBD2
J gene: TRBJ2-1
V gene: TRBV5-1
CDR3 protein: CASSLGASGWGEQFF
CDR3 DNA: TGCGCCAGCAGCCTTGGAGCTAGCGGATGGGGTGAGCAGTTCTTC

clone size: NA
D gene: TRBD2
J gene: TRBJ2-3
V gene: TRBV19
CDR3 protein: CASSIGLAGTDTQYF
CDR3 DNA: TGTGCCAGTAGTATTGGGCTAGCGGGGACAGATACGCAGTATTTT

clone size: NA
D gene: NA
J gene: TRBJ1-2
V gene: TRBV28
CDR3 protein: CASSSPGTYGYTF
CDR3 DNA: TGTGCCAGCAGTTCCCCAGGGACCTATGGCTACACCTTC

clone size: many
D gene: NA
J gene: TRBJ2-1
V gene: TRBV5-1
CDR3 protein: CASSLGGQFNEQFF
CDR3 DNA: TGCGCCAGCAGCTTGGGGGGTCAGTTCAATGAGCAGTTCTTC

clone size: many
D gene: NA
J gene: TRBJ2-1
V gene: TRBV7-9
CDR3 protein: CASSLGTYYNEQFF
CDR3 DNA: TGTGCCAGCAGCCTCGGGACCTACTACAATGAGCAGTTCTTC

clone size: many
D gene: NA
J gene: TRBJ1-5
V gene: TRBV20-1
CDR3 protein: CSASRPNQPQHF
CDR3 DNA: TGCAGTGCTAGCCGGCCCAATCAGCCCCAGCATTTT

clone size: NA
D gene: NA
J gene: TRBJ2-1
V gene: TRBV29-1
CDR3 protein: CSVGGGQEQFF
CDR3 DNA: TGCAGCGTTGGGGGGGGACAGGAGCAGTTCTTC

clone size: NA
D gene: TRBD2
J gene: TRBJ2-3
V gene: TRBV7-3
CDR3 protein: CASSLTGTSGRTDTQYF
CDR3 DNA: TGTGCCAGCAGCTTAACGGGGACTAGCGGGAGGACAGATACGCAGTATTTT